The entry below describes one T cell receptor beta chain. This sample was taken from a study of cytomegalovirus exposure and HLA in healthy donors. About the study: Around 80 million unique TCR sequences came from HLA-typed donors in an early release.

The PCR made use of 60 Vbeta and 13 Jbeta primers. TCRdb's copy holds only in-frame clones and misses some; the assay was immunoSEQ multiplex PCR. Of about 160,000 clones listed, around 80% are singletons. The CDR3 length is 15 residues. The V segment lost 5 bases and the J segment 7 bases; nucleotides outside the gene matches: 7. Looked up from germline, CDR1 is KGHSH and CDR2 is LQKENI. The sequencing sample was made of PBMCs. This TCR was recovered from a man aged 18 to 30 in good health and CMV-seronegative. The V and J genes are TRBV18 and TRBJ1-5, with 11 bases lining up with TRBD1. The CDR3 DNA reads as TGTGCCAGCTCAGCCGGGACAGGGGGAGAGCAGCCCCAGCATTTT. This gives the protein CASSAGTGGEQPQHF.